This T cell receptor (beta chain) was documented in a study of shared clonotypes between healthy human individuals. Across the study: A donor's plate count was three for CD4 naive and three for CD4 memory; CD8 naive had two and CD8 memory one.

For this clone: Antigen: not known.

The repertoire was sequenced with immunoSEQ multiplex PCR; TCRdb's copy has only in-frame clones and lacks some. The data hold roughly 2.5 million clones, with around nine tenths observed a single time. Overall study results and limits: Naive CD4 clonotypes overlapped across several donors at around 4.8%.

CD4+ cell separation produced CD45RA+ naive and CD45RA-negative memory subsets. Per germline, CDR1 MNHEY and CDR2 SMNVEV (reference sequence). CDR3 length equals 15 residues. The V gene lost 1 base and the J gene lost 1 base, with 10 bases spanning the gap. This receptor was taken from a man in his late teens or twenties in good health. The V and J genes are TRBV27 and TRBJ1-1, with TRBD1 as a possible D gene (5 bases). The material sequenced was naive CD4+ T cells sorted from blood. Subset defined: CD45RA+ positively selected. The CDR3 spells CASSLFGGRNTEAFF. The CDR3, as DNA: TGTGCCAGCAGTTTATTCGGGGGGAGGAACACTGAAGCTTTCTTT.